One TCR beta chain is described in this entry. What it recognizes is unknown. This record belongs to a study of cytomegalovirus exposure and HLA in healthy donors. Study outcomes and limitations: In a later analysis, common viral pathogens appeared linked to several of the most significant clusters.

The PCR made use of 60 Vbeta and 13 Jbeta primers. Some clones are missing from TCRdb's copy, which holds only in-frame ones; the method was immunoSEQ multiplex PCR. The sample has around 130,000 clones; 80% are singletons. The germline V gene has CDR1 MNHNY and CDR2 SVGAGI (reference sequence). The CDR3 length is 14 residues. V dropped 0 bases and J dropped 6 bases, with 9 bases sitting between them. The specimen was PBMCs. The chain recombines TRBV6-6 with TRBJ1-5; no reliable D call. The clonotype was recovered from a woman aged 35 to 49 in good health and CMV-seronegative. CDR3 coding DNA: TGTGCCAGCAGTTACTCGGAGGAGGGTCAGCCCCAGCATTTT. Protein sequence: CASSYSEEGQPQHF.